This entry is about one T cell receptor (beta chain). Trimming took off 6 bases at V and 0 bases at J, with 14 bases between the two ends. The germline gives CDR1 MNHEY, CDR2 SMNVEV (reference sequence). CDR3 length equals 15 residues. Original data processing: Reference gene primer amplification gave estimated nucleated cell counts. The protocol was immunoSEQ multiplex PCR, while the TCRdb copy is restricted to in-frame clones and leaves out a portion. The V and J calls and clone size are taken from that table; D and trimming were inferred from the DNA. This table has around 260,000 clones, 90% to 95% appearing once. This specimen belongs to a study of blood T cell repertoires in COVID-19. Across the study: Collection of acute and convalescent COVID-19 samples took place in the United States, Italy and Spain.

The source is a woman aged 25-40 years with COVID-19, enrolled during active disease. This chain connects TRBV27 to TRBJ1-2, with D possibly matching TRBD1 (6 bases). Input material: peripheral blood. The CDR3 reads CASRGGGGPNYGYTF. The CDR3 DNA reads TGTGCCAGCAGGGGCGGGGGGGGGCCTAACTATGGCTACACCTTC.